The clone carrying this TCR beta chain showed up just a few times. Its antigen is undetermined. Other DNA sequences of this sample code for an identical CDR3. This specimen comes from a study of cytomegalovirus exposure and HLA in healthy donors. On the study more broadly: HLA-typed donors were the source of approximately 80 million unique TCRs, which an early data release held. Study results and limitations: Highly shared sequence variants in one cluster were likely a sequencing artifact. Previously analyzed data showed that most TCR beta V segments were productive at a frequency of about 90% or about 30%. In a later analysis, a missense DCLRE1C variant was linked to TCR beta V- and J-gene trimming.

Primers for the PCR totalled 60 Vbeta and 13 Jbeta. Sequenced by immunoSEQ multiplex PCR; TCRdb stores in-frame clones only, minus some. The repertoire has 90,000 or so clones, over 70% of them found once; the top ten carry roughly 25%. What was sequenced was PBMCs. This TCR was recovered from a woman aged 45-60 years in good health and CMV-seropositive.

CDR3 protein: CASSRGYNEQFF. The CDR3 DNA reads TGTGCCAGTAGTCGCGGCTACAATGAGCAGTTCTTC. V and J are TRBV19 and TRBJ2-1; unclear D gene. From germline, CDR1 is LNHDA and CDR2 SQIVND (reference sequence). The CDR3 loop spans 12 amino acids. Trimming took off 5 bases at V and 3 bases at J, with 5 bases between the two ends.